This TCR beta chain originates from a study of blood T cell repertoires in COVID-19. At the level of the study: Whether acute or convalescent, the COVID-19 samples came from the United States, Italy and Spain.

The ends lost 0 bases at V and 2 bases at J; junction bases unmatched: 6. This CDR3 spans 16 amino acids. CDR1 MNHNS and CDR2 SASEGT come from the germline V gene. Study processing details: For nucleated cells, counts were estimated from reference gene primer amplification. Repertoires were generated with immunoSEQ multiplex PCR, while TCRdb's copy carries only in-frame clones and drops some. V and J calls and clone size follow that table, whereas D and trimming were derived from the DNA. The table includes under 75,000 clones, more than 70% detected once. The chain recombines TRBV6-1 with TRBJ2-5, with 7 bases lining up with TRBD2. The source of this sequence is a human donor in a cohort sampled during active COVID-19. The sample consisted of peripheral blood. In DNA, the CDR3 is TGTGCCAGCAGTGAAGCCGGGGGAGGGTGGCAAGAGACCCAGTACTTC. It is translated as CASSEAGGGWQETQYF.